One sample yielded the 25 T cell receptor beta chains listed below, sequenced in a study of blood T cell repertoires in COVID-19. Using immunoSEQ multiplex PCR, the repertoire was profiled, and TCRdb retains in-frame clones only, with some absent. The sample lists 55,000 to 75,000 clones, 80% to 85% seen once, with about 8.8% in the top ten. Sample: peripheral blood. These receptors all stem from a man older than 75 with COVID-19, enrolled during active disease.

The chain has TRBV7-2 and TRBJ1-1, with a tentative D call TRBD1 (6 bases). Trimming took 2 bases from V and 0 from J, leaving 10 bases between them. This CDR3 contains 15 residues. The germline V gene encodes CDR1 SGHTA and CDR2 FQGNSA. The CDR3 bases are TGTGCCAGCAGCTTAAGGGGGGGTTTGAACACTGAAGCTTTCTTT. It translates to CASSLRGGLNTEAFF.

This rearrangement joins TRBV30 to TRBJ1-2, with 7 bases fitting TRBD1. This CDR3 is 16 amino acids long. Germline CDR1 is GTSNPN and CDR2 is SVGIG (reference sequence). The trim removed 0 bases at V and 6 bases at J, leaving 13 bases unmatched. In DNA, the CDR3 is TGTGCCTGGAGTGTCGGAGGGAACAGGGGCCTAAATGGCTACACCTTC. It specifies CAWSVGGNRGLNGYTF.

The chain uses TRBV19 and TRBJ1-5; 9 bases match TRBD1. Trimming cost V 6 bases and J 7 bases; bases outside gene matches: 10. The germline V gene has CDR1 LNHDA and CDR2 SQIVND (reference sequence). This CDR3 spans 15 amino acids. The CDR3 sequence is CASRDRGLLWQPQHF. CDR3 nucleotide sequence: TGTGCCAGTAGGGACAGGGGTTTGCTTTGGCAGCCCCAGCATTTT.

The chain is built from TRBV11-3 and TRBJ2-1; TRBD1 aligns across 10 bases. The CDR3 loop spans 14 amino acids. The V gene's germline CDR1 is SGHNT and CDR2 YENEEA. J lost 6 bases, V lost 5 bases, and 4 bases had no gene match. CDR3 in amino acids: CASSPRTGGNEQFF. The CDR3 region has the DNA TGTGCCAGCAGCCCGCGGACAGGGGGCAATGAGCAGTTCTTC.

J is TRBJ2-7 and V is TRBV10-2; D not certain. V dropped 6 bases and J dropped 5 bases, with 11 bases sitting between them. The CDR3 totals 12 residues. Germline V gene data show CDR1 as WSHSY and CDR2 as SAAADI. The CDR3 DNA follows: TGCGCCAGCAGCCTAAACTCGCACGAGCAGTACGTC. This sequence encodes CASSLNSHEQYV.

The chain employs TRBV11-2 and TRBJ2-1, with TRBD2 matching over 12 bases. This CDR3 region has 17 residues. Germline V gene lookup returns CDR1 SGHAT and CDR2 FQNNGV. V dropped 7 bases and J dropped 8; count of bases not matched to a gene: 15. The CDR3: CASTQGRLAGVGYEQFF. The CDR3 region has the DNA TGTGCCAGCACCCAAGGCCGACTAGCGGGAGTGGGGTATGAGCAGTTCTTC.

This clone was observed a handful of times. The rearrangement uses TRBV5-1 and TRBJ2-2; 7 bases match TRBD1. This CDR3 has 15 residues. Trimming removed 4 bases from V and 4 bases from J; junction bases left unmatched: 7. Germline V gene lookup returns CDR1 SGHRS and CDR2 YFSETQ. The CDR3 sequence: CASSHTGVRTGELFF. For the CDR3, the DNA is TGCGCCAGCAGCCATACAGGGGTACGCACCGGGGAGCTGTTTTTT.

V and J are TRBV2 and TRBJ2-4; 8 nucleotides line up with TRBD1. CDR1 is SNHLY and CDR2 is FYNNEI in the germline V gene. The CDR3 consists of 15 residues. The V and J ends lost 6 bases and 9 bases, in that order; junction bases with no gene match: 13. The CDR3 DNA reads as TGTGCCAGCAGCGGGGAGACAGGGGTTTTCACCATTCAGTACTTC. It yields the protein CASSGETGVFTIQYF.

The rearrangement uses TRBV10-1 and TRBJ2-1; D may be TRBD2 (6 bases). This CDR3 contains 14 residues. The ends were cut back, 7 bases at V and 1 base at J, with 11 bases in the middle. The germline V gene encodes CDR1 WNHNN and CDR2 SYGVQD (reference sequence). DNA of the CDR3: TGCGCCAGCATGGAGGGAGAATCCTACAATGAGCAGTTCTTC. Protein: CASMEGESYNEQFF.

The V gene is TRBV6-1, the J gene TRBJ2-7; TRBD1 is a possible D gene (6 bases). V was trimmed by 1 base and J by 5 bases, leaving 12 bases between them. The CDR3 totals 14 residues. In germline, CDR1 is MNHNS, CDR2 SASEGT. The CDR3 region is CASSEENRDHEQYV. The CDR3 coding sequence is TGTGCCAGCAGTGAAGAAAACAGGGACCACGAGCAGTACGTC.

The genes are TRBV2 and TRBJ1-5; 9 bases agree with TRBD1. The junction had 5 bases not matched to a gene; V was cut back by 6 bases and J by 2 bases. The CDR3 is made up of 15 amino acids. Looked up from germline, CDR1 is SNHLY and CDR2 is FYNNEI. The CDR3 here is CASRRTGVGNQPQHF. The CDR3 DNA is TGTGCCAGCAGGAGGACAGGGGTAGGCAATCAGCCCCAGCATTTT.

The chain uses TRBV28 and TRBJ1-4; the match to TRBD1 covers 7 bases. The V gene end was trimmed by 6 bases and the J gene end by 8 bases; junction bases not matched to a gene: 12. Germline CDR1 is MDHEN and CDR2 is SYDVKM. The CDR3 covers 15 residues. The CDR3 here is CASSPSTGPREKLFF. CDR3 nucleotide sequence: TGTGCCAGCAGCCCTTCGACAGGGCCGAGGGAAAAACTGTTTTTT.

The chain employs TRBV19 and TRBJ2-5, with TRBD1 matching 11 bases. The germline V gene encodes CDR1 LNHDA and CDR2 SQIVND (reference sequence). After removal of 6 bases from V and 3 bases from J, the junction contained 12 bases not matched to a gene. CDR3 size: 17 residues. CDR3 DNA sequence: TGTGCCAGTAGCTTTATTGCCGGACAGGGGGCGGAAGAGACCCAGTACTTC. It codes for CASSFIAGQGAEETQYF.

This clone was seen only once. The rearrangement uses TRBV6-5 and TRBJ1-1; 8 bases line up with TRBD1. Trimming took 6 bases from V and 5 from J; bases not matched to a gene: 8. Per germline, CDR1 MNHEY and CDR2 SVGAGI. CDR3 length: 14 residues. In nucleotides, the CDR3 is TGTGCCAGCAGGAAAACAGGGGGTGAGACTGAAGCTTTCTTT. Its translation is CASRKTGGETEAFF.

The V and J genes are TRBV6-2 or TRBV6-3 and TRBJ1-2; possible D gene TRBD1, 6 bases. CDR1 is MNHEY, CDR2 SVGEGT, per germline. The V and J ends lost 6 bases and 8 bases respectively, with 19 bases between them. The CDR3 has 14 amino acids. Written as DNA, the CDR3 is TGTGCCAGCAGCCTTCCGGGGAGGGACACGGGCTACACCTTC. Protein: CASSLPGRDTGYTF.

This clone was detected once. CDR3 in DNA: TGTGCCAGCAGCGCGATGCCCGGGACTAGCGGGGGTTACGAGCAGTACTTC. Protein sequence: CASSAMPGTSGGYEQYF. The chain uses TRBV9 and TRBJ2-7; the match to TRBD2 covers 14 bases. V shed 3 bases and J 4 bases; nucleotides not matched to a gene: 9. This CDR3 region has 17 residues. Per the germline V gene, CDR1 is SGDLS and CDR2 is YYNGEE.

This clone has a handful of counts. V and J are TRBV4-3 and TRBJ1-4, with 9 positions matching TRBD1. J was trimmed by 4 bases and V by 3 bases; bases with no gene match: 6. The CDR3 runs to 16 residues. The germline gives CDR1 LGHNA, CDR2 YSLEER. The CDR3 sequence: CASSQGGTGSNEKLFF. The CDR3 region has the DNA TGCGCCAGCAGCCAGGGGGGGACAGGGAGTAATGAAAAACTGTTTTTT.

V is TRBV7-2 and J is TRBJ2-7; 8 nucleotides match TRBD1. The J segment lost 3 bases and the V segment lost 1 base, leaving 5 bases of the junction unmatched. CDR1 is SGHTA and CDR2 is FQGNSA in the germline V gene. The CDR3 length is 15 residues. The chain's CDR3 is CASSLGVQGVYEQYF. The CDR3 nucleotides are TGTGCCAGCAGCTTAGGAGTACAGGGGGTCTACGAGCAGTACTTC.

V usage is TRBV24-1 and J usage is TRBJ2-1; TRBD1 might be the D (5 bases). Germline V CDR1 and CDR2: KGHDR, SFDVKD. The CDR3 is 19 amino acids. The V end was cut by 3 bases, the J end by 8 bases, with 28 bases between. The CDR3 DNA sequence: TGTGCCACCAGTGATAACCCCCGGGCCTCAGGGAATCGGTTTTATGAGCAGTTCTTC. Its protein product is CATSDNPRASGNRFYEQFF.

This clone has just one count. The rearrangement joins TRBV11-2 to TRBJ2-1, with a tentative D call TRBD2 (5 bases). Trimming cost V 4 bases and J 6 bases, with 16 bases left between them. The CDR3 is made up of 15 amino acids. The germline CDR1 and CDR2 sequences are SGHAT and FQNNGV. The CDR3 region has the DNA TGTGCCAGCAGCTCTGGCCGGATCCGGGGCAATGAGCAGTTCTTC. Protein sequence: CASSSGRIRGNEQFF.

The chain's CDR3 is CASSLVRKAVSSYNEQFF. CDR3 bases: TGCGCCAGCAGCTTGGTCAGAAAAGCGGTTAGCTCCTACAATGAGCAGTTCTTC. The chain uses TRBV5-1 and TRBJ2-1; maybe TRBD2 (5 bases). V gave up 0 bases and J gave up 0 bases, with 16 bases separating them. CDR3 length: 18 amino acids. From germline, CDR1 is SGHRS and CDR2 YFSETQ.

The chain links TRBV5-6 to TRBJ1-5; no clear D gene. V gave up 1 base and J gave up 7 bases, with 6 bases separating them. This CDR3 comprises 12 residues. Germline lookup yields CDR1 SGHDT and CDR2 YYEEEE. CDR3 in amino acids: CASSLSGQPQHF. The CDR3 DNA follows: TGTGCCAGCAGCTTGAGTGGCCAGCCCCAGCATTTT.

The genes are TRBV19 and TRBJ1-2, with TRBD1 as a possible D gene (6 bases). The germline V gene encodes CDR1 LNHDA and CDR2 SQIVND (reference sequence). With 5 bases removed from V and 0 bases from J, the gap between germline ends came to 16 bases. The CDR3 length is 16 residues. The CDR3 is CASSSPRRTANYGYTF. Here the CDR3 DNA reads TGTGCCAGTAGTTCCCCCCGGCGGACAGCTAACTATGGCTACACCTTC.

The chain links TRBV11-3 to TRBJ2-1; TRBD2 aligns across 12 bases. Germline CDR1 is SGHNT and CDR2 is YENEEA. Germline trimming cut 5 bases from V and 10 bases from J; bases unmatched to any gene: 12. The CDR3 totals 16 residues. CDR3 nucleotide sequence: TGTGCCAGCAGCGCCACTAGCGGGAGGCCCGCCGGAGAGCAGTTCTTC. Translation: CASSATSGRPAGEQFF.

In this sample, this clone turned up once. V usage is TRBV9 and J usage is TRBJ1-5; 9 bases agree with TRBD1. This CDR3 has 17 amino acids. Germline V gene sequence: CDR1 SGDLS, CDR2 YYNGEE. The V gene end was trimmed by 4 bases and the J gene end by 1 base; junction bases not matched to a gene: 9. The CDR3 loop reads CASSTRDRADSNQPQHF. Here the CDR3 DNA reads TGTGCCAGCAGCACACGGGACAGGGCTGACAGCAATCAGCCCCAGCATTTT. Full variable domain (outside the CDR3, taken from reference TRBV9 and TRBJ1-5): DSGVTQTPKHLITATGQRVTLRCSPRSGDLSVYWYQQSLDQGLQFLIQYYNGEERAKGNILERFSAQQFPDLHSELNLSSLELGDSALYFCASSTRDRADSNQPQHFGDGTRLSIL.